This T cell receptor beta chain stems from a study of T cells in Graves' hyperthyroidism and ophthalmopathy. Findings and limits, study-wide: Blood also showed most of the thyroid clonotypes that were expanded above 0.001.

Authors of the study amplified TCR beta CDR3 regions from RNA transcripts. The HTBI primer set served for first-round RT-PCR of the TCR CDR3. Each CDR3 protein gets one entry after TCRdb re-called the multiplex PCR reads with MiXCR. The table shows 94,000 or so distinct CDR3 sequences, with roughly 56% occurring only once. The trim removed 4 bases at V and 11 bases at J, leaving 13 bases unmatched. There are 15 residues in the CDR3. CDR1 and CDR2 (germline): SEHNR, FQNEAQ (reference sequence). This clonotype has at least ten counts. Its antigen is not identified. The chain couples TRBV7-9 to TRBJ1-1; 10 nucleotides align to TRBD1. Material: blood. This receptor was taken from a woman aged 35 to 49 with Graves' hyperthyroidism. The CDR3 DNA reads TGTGCCAGCAGCTCACCGACAGGGGGCTTATATATGGCTTTCTTT. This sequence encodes CASSSPTGGLYMAFF.